A selection of T cell receptor beta chains follows, all from one sample in a study of T cells in Graves' hyperthyroidism and ophthalmopathy. MiXCR, applied by TCRdb to the multiplex PCR reads, yields one record per CDR3 protein. This table has more than 600,000 distinct CDR3 sequences, about 17% appearing once. The material sequenced was blood. These receptors all stem from a young man with Graves' hyperthyroidism. Each CDR3 is given with its conserved first and last residue. A D gene is named only where the DNA matches it firmly. The size entry is marked missing in some rows and otherwise reads once, few, many or a size class.

d_call	clone_size	v_call	j_call	cdr3_aa	cdr3_nt
TRBD1	.	TRBV7-8	TRBJ1-4	CASSSPRDRGEKLFF	TGTGCCAGCAGCTCCCCCCGGGACAGAGGTGAAAAACTGTTTTTT
TRBD1	few	TRBV25-1	TRBJ1-2	CASSDPWTGEEGYTF	TGTGCCAGCAGTGATCCATGGACAGGGGAGGAAGGCTACACCTTC
.	many	TRBV27	TRBJ1-1	CASSFGTRAEAFF	TGTGCCAGCAGTTTCGGGACCCGCGCTGAAGCTTTCTTT
TRBD1	many	TRBV20-1	TRBJ1-6	CSARAGETGHNSPLHF	TGCAGTGCTAGAGCGGGCGAGACAGGGCATAATTCACCCCTCCACTTT
TRBD2	.	TRBV12-3/TRBV12-4	TRBJ2-7	CASSFPGGPSVGYEQYF	TGTGCCAGCAGTTTCCCGGGAGGTCCTTCCGTGGGCTACGAGCAGTACTTC
TRBD1	few	TRBV11-2	TRBJ2-1	CTSSFPGTGLDGEQFF	TGTACCAGCAGCTTCCCCGGGACAGGGTTGGATGGTGAGCAGTTCTTC
.	few	TRBV7-9	TRBJ1-4	CASSFAYRAGNEKLFF	TGTGCCAGCAGCTTCGCCTACAGGGCCGGGAATGAAAAACTGTTTTTT
TRBD1	few	TRBV5-5	TRBJ1-5	CASSSGGLSNQPQHF	TGTGCCAGCAGCTCAGGGGGCCTAAGCAATCAGCCCCAGCATTTT
.	many	TRBV28	TRBJ2-7	CASSLYGGDHSGQYF	TGTGCCAGCAGTTTATATGGCGGAGACCATTCAGGGCAGTACTTC
.	many	TRBV12-3/TRBV12-4	TRBJ2-7	CASSTRASYEQYF	TGTGCCAGCAGTACCAGGGCTTCCTACGAGCAGTACTTC
.	few	TRBV29-1	TRBJ1-2	CSVAGPPVEGYTF	TGCAGCGTTGCGGGGCCCCCGGTCGAAGGCTACACCTTC
.	many	TRBV28	TRBJ2-4	CASKAVENIQYF	TGTGCCAGCAAGGCTGTGGAAAACATTCAGTACTTC
TRBD2	many	TRBV20-1	TRBJ2-1	CSANGGGSYNEQFF	TGCAGTGCTAATGGCGGGGGCTCCTACAATGAGCAGTTCTTC
TRBD1	few	TRBV27	TRBJ1-5	CASSSDRADQPQHF	TGTGCCAGCAGTTCGGACAGGGCCGATCAGCCCCAGCATTTT
TRBD2	few	TRBV12-3/TRBV12-4	TRBJ2-7	CASWAGGPYEQYF	TGTGCCAGCTGGGCGGGAGGGCCTTACGAGCAGTACTTC
TRBD2	.	TRBV24-1	TRBJ2-5	CATSDPSGDQETQYF	TGTGCCACCAGTGACCCCAGCGGGGACCAAGAGACCCAGTACTTC
.	few	TRBV11-2	TRBJ2-5	CASSWARETQYF	TGTGCCAGCAGCTGGGCCAGGGAGACCCAGTACTTC
TRBD2	.	TRBV11-2	TRBJ2-2	CASSAISGSRTGELFF	TGTGCCAGCAGCGCTATTAGCGGGAGTCGGACCGGGGAGCTGTTTTTT
TRBD2	.	TRBV19	TRBJ2-2	CASSPPGLARTGELFF	TGTGCCAGCAGCCCACCGGGACTAGCGCGCACCGGGGAGCTGTTTTTT
TRBD1	many	TRBV29-1	TRBJ2-1	CSVVGTGDYNEQFF	TGCAGCGTTGTCGGGACAGGGGACTACAATGAGCAGTTCTTC
.	few	TRBV2	TRBJ1-3	CASSGTSGNTIYF	TGTGCCAGCAGTGGAACCTCTGGAAACACCATATATTTT
TRBD2	many	TRBV20-1	TRBJ2-7	CSARGASGYEQYF	TGCAGTGCTAGAGGGGCTAGCGGCTACGAGCAGTACTTC
.	.	TRBV28	TRBJ1-4	CASSLLGEDEKLFF	TGTGCCAGCAGTTTATTAGGGGAGGATGAAAAACTGTTTTTT
.	many	TRBV7-9	TRBJ2-1	CASSLTQGSNEQFF	TGTGCCAGCAGCTTAACCCAGGGGAGCAATGAGCAGTTCTTC
.	few	TRBV20-1	TRBJ1-2	CSASTRVSYGYTF	TGCAGTGCTAGTACCAGGGTTAGCTATGGCTACACCTTC
TRBD2	.	TRBV27	TRBJ2-1	CASSPGTSGIGEQFF	TGTGCCAGCAGTCCCGGGACTAGCGGGATTGGTGAGCAGTTCTTC
.	.	TRBV20-1	TRBJ1-1	CSAVLGGAGTEAFF	TGCAGTGCTGTTCTAGGGGGGGCGGGCACTGAAGCTTTCTTT
TRBD2	many	TRBV6-2/TRBV6-3	TRBJ2-7	CASSYSRGGEQYF	TGTGCCAGCAGTTACTCGCGGGGGGGCGAGCAGTACTTC
.	many	TRBV28	TRBJ2-7	CASSLPRGYEQYF	TGTGCCAGCAGCTTACCCCGGGGCTACGAGCAGTACTTC
TRBD1	many	TRBV28	TRBJ2-7	CASSPIGTGAVYEQYF	TGTGCCAGCAGTCCTATCGGGACAGGGGCGGTCTACGAGCAGTACTTC
.	many	TRBV2	TRBJ1-5	CASSQSGRNQPQHF	TGTGCCAGCAGTCAAAGTGGTCGCAATCAGCCCCAGCATTTT
.	few	TRBV27	TRBJ1-4	CASSPRTRANEKLFF	TGTGCCAGCAGTCCCCGGACACGAGCTAATGAAAAACTGTTTTTT
.	many	TRBV18	TRBJ2-7	CASSPGAGAYEQYF	TGTGCCAGCAGCCCAGGGGCGGGTGCCTACGAGCAGTACTTC
.	many	TRBV28	TRBJ2-7	CASSFGIREQYF	TGTGCCAGCAGTTTCGGTATAAGGGAGCAGTACTTC
.	.	TRBV3-1	TRBJ1-1	CASSQAAGTAAFF	TGTGCCAGCAGCCAAGCCGCAGGTACGGCAGCTTTCTTT
TRBD2	.	TRBV7-2	TRBJ2-6	CASSLGGGNSGANVLTF	TGTGCCAGCAGCTTAGGGGGGGGGAACTCTGGGGCCAACGTCCTGACTTTC
.	many	TRBV5-5	TRBJ1-6	CASSFRPRQRDSPLHF	TGTGCCAGCAGCTTTCGCCCTCGACAGCGAGATTCACCCCTCCACTTT
TRBD1	.	TRBV14	TRBJ2-3	CASSQGGTGNTQYF	TGTGCCAGCAGCCAAGGCGGGACAGGGAATACGCAGTATTTT
.	.	TRBV28	TRBJ1-1	CASSSNSPTEAFF	TGTGCCAGCAGTTCCAACTCCCCCACTGAAGCTTTCTTT
TRBD1	few	TRBV3-1	TRBJ2-1	CASSQPMEDRLHNEQFF	TGTGCCAGCAGCCAACCTATGGAGGACAGGTTACACAATGAGCAGTTCTTC
TRBD1	many	TRBV20-1	TRBJ2-7	CSARDVVLGQGSYEQYF	TGCAGTGCTAGAGATGTTGTATTGGGACAGGGGTCCTACGAGCAGTACTTC
.	.	TRBV20-1	TRBJ2-7	CSASKDGSYEQYF	TGCAGTGCCTCCAAAGACGGTTCCTACGAGCAGTACTTC
TRBD2	many	TRBV3-1	TRBJ2-1	CASSQEERGPKFF	TGTGCCAGCAGCCAAGAGGAGCGGGGACCTAAGTTCTTC
.	few	TRBV12-3/TRBV12-4	TRBJ2-5	CASSLSLGEETQYF	TGTGCCAGCAGTTTAAGTTTAGGGGAAGAGACCCAGTACTTC